These 30 T cell receptor beta chains were sequenced from one sample in a study of blood T cell repertoires in COVID-19 (dated by TCRdb to 2018 to 2021). The library was prepared using the immunoSEQ multiplex PCR assay. The table was pulled from immuneACCESS by TCRdb, which kept in-frame rearrangements only. Such tables lose some clones; where checked, under half of the loss comes from unresolved V genes, and the rest has no known cause. The sample table holds some 58,000 clones, of which over 75% were seen once. The ten largest clones take up about 30% of the sample. Sequenced sample: peripheral blood. Receptors were obtained from a man between 60 and 75 years old with COVID-19, enrolled during active disease.

V and J are TRBV7-2 and TRBJ2-6; D is perhaps TRBD1 (6 bases). The V end was cut by 7 bases, the J end by 2 bases, with 15 bases between. Per the germline V gene, CDR1 is SGHTA and CDR2 is FQGNSA. The CDR3 totals 16 residues. CDR3 nucleotide sequence: TGTGCCAGCACCCGAACAGGGATAACTGGGGCCAACGTCCTGACTTTC. Translated, it gives CASTRTGITGANVLTF.

The V gene is TRBV5-1, the J gene TRBJ1-1; D gene uncertain. CDR1 and CDR2 from the germline V gene are SGHRS and YFSETQ. V was clipped by 0 bases and J by 5 bases, with 11 bases between them. This CDR3 is 14 amino acids long. The CDR3 sequence: CASSLAMGGTEAFF. DNA for the CDR3: TGCGCCAGCAGCTTGGCCATGGGAGGGACTGAAGCTTTCTTT.

The rearrangement uses TRBV5-4 and TRBJ2-5, with 7 positions matching TRBD1. The CDR3 length is 14 residues. Germline CDR1 SGHNT, CDR2 YYREEE (reference sequence). V lost 5 bases to trimming and J lost 4 bases; unmatched junction nucleotides: 8. CDR3 sequence: CASRQDRWGETQYF. CDR3 DNA sequence: TGTGCCAGCAGGCAGGACAGGTGGGGAGAGACCCAGTACTTC.

The rearrangement links TRBV12-5 to TRBJ1-2; 8 bases are shared with TRBD1. With 1 base clipped from V and 8 bases from J, the junction kept 6 bases outside the gene matches. CDR1 is LGHNT, CDR2 FRNRAP, per germline. The CDR3 contains 14 residues. The CDR3 loop is CASGLAHQGAGYTF. CDR3 bases: TGTGCTAGTGGTTTGGCCCACCAGGGGGCGGGCTACACCTTC.

The J gene is TRBJ2-7, the V gene TRBV21-1; the table's D call, TRBD1, has no DNA check behind it. TRBV21-1 is labeled a pseudogene. The length of the CDR3 is 17 residues. The CDR3 DNA reads TGTGCCAGCAGCAAAGGGGTCTTGGACAGGGTTTCCTACGAGCAGTACTTC. Translation gives CASSKGVLDRVSYEQYF.

The genes are TRBV15 and TRBJ2-7; D gene unclear. Germline V gives CDR1 LNHNV, CDR2 YYDKDF (reference sequence). This CDR3 spans 15 amino acids. V shed 0 bases and J shed 1 base, with 10 bases lying between them. The CDR3 DNA reads TGTGCCACCAGCAGAGATATTGGCACGTCCTACGAGCAGTACTTC. Its protein product is CATSRDIGTSYEQYF.

Remarks on this clone: The germline gene is not matched at one end of the junction; a read error may be the cause. Distinct nucleotide sequences in the sample also encode this CDR3. The J gene is TRBJ2-3, the V gene TRBV5-5; 9 bases align to TRBD2. CDR3 length: 16 amino acids. CDR1 is SGHKS and CDR2 is YYEKEE in the germline V gene (reference sequence). The CDR3 sequence is CPSRLGGGGRALPGYF. The DNA of the CDR3 is TGTCCCAGCAGGTTGGGTGGGGGCGGGAGGGCCCTCCCTGGGTATTTT.

This clone was seen only a few times. V and J are TRBV7-2 and TRBJ2-7; D possibly corresponds to TRBD2 (6 bases). V lost 0 bases and J 7 bases, leaving 10 bases between the germline ends. Per germline, CDR1 SGHTA and CDR2 FQGNSA. The length of the CDR3 is 13 residues. The chain's CDR3 is CASSLAVAGEQYF. CDR3 DNA sequence: TGTGCCAGCAGCTTAGCGGTGGCGGGGGAGCAGTACTTC.

The rearrangement uses TRBV11-2 and TRBJ2-3; 8 positions match TRBD2. The V gene end was trimmed by 4 bases and the J gene end by 3 bases; junction bases not matched to a gene: 6. Germline CDR1 reads SGHAT; CDR2 reads FQNNGV. The CDR3 is 15 amino acids. This CDR3 reads CASSSGGGQTDTQYF. CDR3 nucleotides: TGTGCCAGCAGCTCGGGGGGGGGCCAAACAGATACGCAGTATTTT.

This clone is categorized as medium-sized. The chain links TRBV3-1 (or the pseudogene TRBV3-2) to TRBJ1-5; unclear D gene. Germline lookup yields CDR1 LGHDT and CDR2 YNNKEL (reference sequence). The CDR3 has 11 residues. The V end was cut by 7 bases, the J end by 6 bases, with 7 bases between. CDR3 coding DNA: TGTGCCAGCACCCCGGGTCAGCCCCAGCATTTT. Translating gives CASTPGQPQHF.

V gene TRBV18 combines with J gene TRBJ2-1; no reliable D call. The CDR3 loop spans 14 amino acids. Trimming shortened V by 4 bases and J by 5 bases, and 12 bases separated the two germline ends. Germline values: CDR1 KGHSH, CDR2 LQKENI. The CDR3 sequence: CASSRSPRDNEQFF. In DNA, the CDR3 is TGTGCCAGCTCACGGTCCCCCCGCGACAATGAGCAGTTCTTC.

The chain uses TRBV5-5 and TRBJ2-1; D not certain. Per germline, CDR1 SGHKS and CDR2 YYEKEE (reference sequence). V lost 1 base to trimming and J lost 8 bases, with 16 bases between them. This CDR3 comprises 15 residues. CDR3 nucleotides: TGTGCCAGCAGCTTGAGTTTCCACAGAGAATATGAGCAGTTCTTC. Translating it yields CASSLSFHREYEQFF.

The V call is TRBV7-8, the J call TRBJ2-7; the D gene is possibly TRBD2 (6 bases). This CDR3 contains 16 residues. The germline V gene has CDR1 SGHVS and CDR2 FQNEAQ. Trimming removed 1 base at V and 0 bases at J, with 13 bases between. The CDR3 DNA follows: TGTGCCAGCAGCTTAGTTGGGGACTCTAGCTCCTACGAGCAGTACTTC. Translated, it gives CASSLVGDSSSYEQYF.

V usage is TRBV7-9 and J usage is TRBJ2-3; TRBD2 aligns across 16 bases. This CDR3 contains 15 residues. Germline values: CDR1 SEHNR, CDR2 FQNEAQ (reference sequence). V lost 6 bases and J lost 8; bases outside the gene matches: 5. The CDR3 nucleotides are TGTGCCAGCAGGTCCGGGACTAGCGGGGGGGGTACGCAGTATTTT. Translation: CASRSGTSGGGTQYF.

This clone was observed once. This sequence joins TRBV9 and TRBJ2-3; TRBD2 agrees at 10 bases. CDR1 and CDR2 (germline): SGDLS, YYNGEE. The CDR3 length is 16 residues. V shed 0 bases and J 6 bases; nucleotides not matched to a gene: 7. The CDR3 loop is CASSVDVAGGRDTQYF. CDR3 nucleotides: TGTGCCAGCAGCGTAGACGTAGCGGGGGGCAGGGATACGCAGTATTTT.

The J gene is TRBJ2-7, the V gene TRBV5-1; tentatively, D is TRBD1 (6 bases). V was trimmed by 4 bases and J by 1 base, leaving 12 bases between them. Germline V gene data show CDR1 as SGHRS and CDR2 as YFSETQ. The CDR3 has 14 amino acids. This CDR3 reads CASSILDSSYEQYF. The CDR3, as DNA: TGCGCCAGCAGCATACTGGACAGTTCCTACGAGCAGTACTTC.

The chain recombines TRBV6-6 with TRBJ2-7; D is possibly TRBD2 (6 bases). In germline, CDR1 is MNHNY, CDR2 SVGAGI (reference sequence). Trimming left V 2 bases short and J 4 bases short, with 12 bases between. The CDR3 is 14 residues long. The DNA of the CDR3 is TGTGCCAGCAGTTACCAGTTCGGAGGGTACGAGCAGTACTTC. Protein product: CASSYQFGGYEQYF.

The chain links TRBV11-3 to TRBJ2-5; the D is unclear. The CDR3 contains 13 residues. Germline CDR1 reads SGHNT; CDR2 reads YENEEA. V lost 0 bases, J lost 4 bases, and 6 bases lay in between. CDR3 nucleotides: TGTGCCAGCAGCTTAGATCACTCAGAGACCCAGTACTTC. Translated, it gives CASSLDHSETQYF.

The chain has TRBV11-2 and TRBJ2-6, with TRBD1 matching over 7 bases. This CDR3 has 16 residues. Per the germline V gene, CDR1 is SGHAT and CDR2 is FQNNGV. J lost 2 bases, V lost 5 bases, and 6 bases had no gene match. The CDR3 is CASSRLTGAGANVLTF. The CDR3 DNA reads TGTGCCAGCAGCCGCCTAACAGGGGCTGGGGCCAACGTCCTGACTTTC.

This clone occurred a few times. The chain employs TRBV2 and TRBJ1-1; 7 bases align to TRBD1. This CDR3 spans 17 amino acids. Per the germline V gene, CDR1 is SNHLY and CDR2 is FYNNEI. Germline trimming cut 6 bases from V and 1 base from J; bases unmatched to any gene: 14. CDR3: CASREKTGLGKNTEAFF. The CDR3 DNA follows: TGTGCCAGCAGAGAAAAGACAGGGTTGGGAAAGAACACTGAAGCTTTCTTT. Full variable domain (remainder filled in from reference TRBV2 and TRBJ1-1): EPEVTQTPSHQVTQMGQEVILRCVPISNHLYFYWYRQILGQKVEFLVSFYNNEISEKSEIFDDQFSVERPDGSNFTLKIRSTKLEDSAMYFCASREKTGLGKNTEAFFGQGTRLTVV.

The chain combines TRBV30 with TRBJ2-7; a possible D gene is TRBD1 (8 bases). The CDR3 spans 16 residues. Germline-derived CDR1 and CDR2 are GTSNPN and SVGIG (reference sequence). Trimming shortened V by 1 base and J by 7 bases, and 23 bases separated the two germline ends. CDR3 sequence: CAWSAGGLADPWEQYF. The CDR3 DNA follows: TGTGCCTGGAGTGCAGGGGGCCTAGCGGATCCATGGGAGCAGTACTTC. Based on the CDR3 plus reference TRBV30 and TRBJ2-7, the full variable domain is SQTIHQWPATLVQPVGSPLSLECTVEGTSNPNLYWYRQAAGRGLQLLFYSVGIGQISSEVPQNLSASRPQDRQFILSSKKLLLSDSGFYLCAWSAGGLADPWEQYFGPGTRLTVT.

V usage is TRBV14 and J usage is TRBJ2-7, with a tentative D call TRBD2 (6 bases). The V gene lost 3 bases and the J gene lost 6 bases, with 15 bases spanning the gap. This CDR3 is 14 amino acids long. Germline assignment: CDR1 SGHDN and CDR2 FVKESK. The CDR3 is CASSHPGEVSEQYF. The DNA of the CDR3 is TGTGCCAGCAGCCATCCGGGAGAGGTGAGCGAGCAGTACTTC.

This chain connects TRBV7-6 to TRBJ1-2; 9 bases map to TRBD1. With 1 base clipped from V and 2 bases from J, the junction kept 5 bases outside the gene matches. Germline CDR1 SGHVS, CDR2 FNYEAQ. This CDR3 has 16 amino acids. The CDR3 region has the DNA TGTGCCAGCAGCTTAGGGGGGACAGGGACCAACTATGGCTACACCTTC. Encoded protein: CASSLGGTGTNYGYTF.

This chain connects TRBV9 to TRBJ1-2; TRBD1 agrees at 8 bases. CDR3 length: 14 residues. The V segment lost 3 bases and the J segment 4 bases; nucleotides outside the gene matches: 5. Looked up from germline, CDR1 is SGDLS and CDR2 is YYNGEE. DNA for the CDR3: TGTGCCAGCAGCGCCCCCGGACAGGGCTATGGCTACACCTTC. It encodes CASSAPGQGYGYTF.

This clone was seen only a few times. The V gene is TRBV18, the J gene TRBJ1-6; 7 nucleotides match TRBD1. Germline CDR1 KGHSH, CDR2 LQKENI. Germline trimming cut 5 bases from V and 10 bases from J; bases unmatched to any gene: 14. The CDR3 has 16 amino acids. CDR3 nucleotides: TGTGCCAGCTCAGTAGACAGGGCGTTGCAGGAGTCACCCCTCCACTTT. Protein: CASSVDRALQESPLHF. The whole variable domain, filled in from reference TRBV18 and TRBJ1-6, reads NAGVMQNPRHLVRRRGQEARLRCSPMKGHSHVYWYRQLPEEGLKFMVYLQKENIIDESGMPKERFSAEFPKEGPSILRIQQVVRGDSAAYFCASSVDRALQESPLHFGNGTRLTVT.

V gene TRBV7-9 combines with J gene TRBJ1-5; D gene uncertain. The V gene lost 1 base and the J gene lost 7 bases, with 8 bases spanning the gap. Germline values: CDR1 SEHNR, CDR2 FQNEAQ (reference sequence). The CDR3 spans 13 residues. The DNA for the CDR3 is TGTGCCAGCAGCTTAGGGGAGGCGCAGCCCCAGCATTTT. The encoded protein is CASSLGEAQPQHF.

The gene calls are TRBV7-8 and TRBJ1-5, with TRBD1 matching 8 bases. The J segment lost 6 bases and the V segment lost 7 bases, leaving 8 bases of the junction unmatched. Looked up from germline, CDR1 is SGHVS and CDR2 is FQNEAQ. The CDR3 spans 14 residues. Written as DNA, the CDR3 is TGTGCCAGCAACGCGGACAGGGACGGTCAGCCCCAGCATTTT. This gives the protein CASNADRDGQPQHF. The full variable domain, rest sourced from reference TRBV7-8 and TRBJ1-5, is GAGVSQSPRYKVAKRGQDVALRCDPISGHVSLFWYQQALGQGPEFLTYFQNEAQLDKSGLPSDRFFAERPEGSVSTLKIQRTQQEDSAVYLCASNADRDGQPQHFGDGTRLSIL.

The gene calls are TRBV27 and TRBJ2-1; 11 bases match TRBD1. After removal of 2 bases from V and 8 bases from J, the junction contained 8 bases not matched to a gene. The germline V gene has CDR1 MNHEY and CDR2 SMNVEV (reference sequence). This CDR3 comprises 16 residues. The CDR3: CASSLMGQGGLHEQFF. CDR3 coding DNA: TGTGCCAGCAGTTTAATGGGACAGGGGGGGTTACATGAGCAGTTCTTC.

The J gene is TRBJ2-3, the V gene TRBV11-2; 7 nucleotides agree with TRBD2. Germline trimming cut 3 bases from V and 4 bases from J; bases unmatched to any gene: 10. Germline V gene lookup returns CDR1 SGHAT and CDR2 FQNNGV. The CDR3 contains 16 residues. CDR3 coding DNA: TGTGCCAGCAGCTTTGAGGGAGGGAGGAGTTCAGATACGCAGTATTTT. Residues: CASSFEGGRSSDTQYF.

This chain links TRBV3-1 (or the pseudogene TRBV3-2) with TRBJ2-7; D unclear. This CDR3 spans 13 amino acids. V lost 1 base to trimming and J lost 1 base, with 5 bases between them. In germline, CDR1 is LGHDT, CDR2 YNNKEL (reference sequence). The CDR3 loop is CASSQVSSYEQYF. The CDR3 coding sequence is TGTGCCAGCAGCCAAGTTAGTTCCTACGAGCAGTACTTC.